This T cell receptor (beta chain) was documented in a study of CD8 T cells in Susac syndrome. The RNA, about 0.5 to 1 ug, was put through reverse transcription using random hexamers. TCRdb reanalysed the immunoSEQ multiplex PCR reads using MiXCR and keeps one entry per CDR3 protein. The table shows around 53,000 distinct CDR3 sequences, with just under 95% occurring only once. Under recently defined diagnostic criteria, the patients with Susac syndrome qualified as having definite or probable disease. This CDR3 has 14 amino acids. The germline V gene has CDR1 SNHLY and CDR2 FYNNEI. V dropped 6 bases and J dropped 1; count of bases not matched to a gene: 4.

This receptor was taken from a human donor with Susac syndrome. The material sequenced was CD8+ T cells from PBMCs. The chain links TRBV2 to TRBJ2-7; 9 bases fit TRBD1. CDR3 loop: CASRDGTGSYEQYF. The CDR3 DNA reads as TGTGCCAGCAGGGATGGGACAGGGTCCTACGAGCAGTACTTC.